These 5 T cell receptor beta chains share one sample of origin, sequenced in a study of blood T cells in healthy people across ages (dated by TCRdb to about 2015). Library preparation was by 5' RACE. This sample was sequenced with an Illumina HiSeq 2500. The second PCR ran for roughly 6 to 11 cycles and used a J-beta primer mix along with a sample-barcoded 5' primer. The raw public data were reprocessed by TCRdb itself: fastp quality trimming at Q25, MiXCR clonotype calling, in-frame beta chains only. Under each unique CDR3 protein, matching rows form one entry showing the most common genes and DNA. For this sample the table gives around 1.5 million distinct CDR3 sequences, of which 59% were detected only once. About 6.3% of the sample lies in the top ten. Source material: blood. The receptors shown here come from a man between 18 and 29 years old in good health.

The gene calls are TRBV6-2 or TRBV6-3 and TRBJ2-5; TRBD2 aligns across 11 bases. The J call is uncertain, as TRBJ2-7 better fits the DNA end. Germline CDR1 MNHEY, CDR2 SVGEGT. This CDR3 is 17 amino acids long. The CDR3 reads CASSYSRDLAGGAEQYF. CDR3 nucleotides: TGTGCCAGCAGTTACTCGAGGGACCTAGCGGGAGGAGCCGAGCAGTACTTC.

This chain uses TRBV28 with TRBJ2-1; D is unresolved. Germline V gives CDR1 MDHEN, CDR2 SYDVKM. The CDR3 has 14 residues. The CDR3 DNA reads as TGTCTTAAGCCTTGGGGAAGCTCCTACAATGAGCAGTTCTTC. Residues: CLKPWGSSYNEQFF.

The chain links TRBV28 to TRBJ1-5, with a possible D match to TRBD1 (6 bases). V lost 7 bases to trimming and J lost 4 bases, with 14 bases between them. The CDR3 totals 14 residues. Germline loops: CDR1 MDHEN, CDR2 SYDVKM. The CDR3 DNA reads as TGTGCCAGCACAGCTTTAACAGGGAATCAGCCCCAGCATTTT. Residues: CASTALTGNQPQHF.

With regard to this clonotype: Relative to the germline gene, one junction end is altered; a read error may explain this. The chain carries TRBV6-5 and TRBJ2-1, with D possibly TRBD2 on 5 matching bases. The V gene's germline CDR1 is MNHEY and CDR2 SVGAGI. CDR3 length: 14 residues. This chain's CDR3 is CASSAFSVRSEQFF. The CDR3 DNA sequence: TGCGCCAGCAGTGCCTTTAGCGTGAGGTCTGAGCAGTTCTTC.

V usage is TRBV20-1 and J usage is TRBJ2-7; TRBD1 aligns across 8 bases. The DNA end is more similar to TRBJ2-5, so the J call may be wrong. Germline CDR1 DFQATT, CDR2 SNEGSKA (reference sequence). This CDR3 spans 15 amino acids. The CDR3 DNA reads TGCAGTGCTAGGGGTGACAGGGGCCGACAAGAGACCCAGTACTTC. Amino acid sequence: CSARGDRGRQETQYF.